The T cell receptor beta chain described here comes from a study of shared clonotypes between healthy human individuals (dated by TCRdb to the early 2020s). Regarding the complete study: Three men and a couple of women, aged 18 to 49 years, made up the cohort. For each donor, three plates each were used for CD4 naive and CD4 memory, two plates were used for CD8 naive, and one plate was used for CD8 memory. To estimate repertoire size and how much clonotypes are shared between individuals, the study performed deep sequencing of blood TCR repertoires from a few healthy adults. To increase sequencing depth and limit assay-specific biases, TCR repertoire library preparation and sequencing were carried out by different laboratories using diverse techniques. Leukapheresis yielded between about 0.9 and 10 billion PBMCs per donor.

Inclusive of the bounding cysteine and phenylalanine, the CDR3 is 11 residues long. CDR3 DNA is the only sequence kept; it has 33 bases, read in frame from the first base. The germline V gene yields MNHEY for CDR1 and SVGAGI for CDR2. The trim is 9 bases for V and 3 bases for J, with a gap of 9 bases between the germline ends. The investigation overall reported the following: Higher generation probabilities were observed for clonotypes shared by all four sorted-subset donors than for non-shared clonotypes. Even with the large sequencing depth, rarefaction of the sorted-subset datasets indicated that sequencing was incomplete. Across four donors, around 5% of naive CD4, 3.5% of naive CD8, around 2.5% of memory CD4, and roughly 0.41% of memory CD8 clonotypes were shared. Naive subsets generally had larger estimated clonotype richness than memory subsets. Sampling was restricted to blood, and TCR repertoires in tissues likely differ from the TCR repertoires found in blood. Based on pairwise subsampling, the degree of clonotype sharing among donors was expected to be affected by sequencing depth. Because the study included only a small number of donors, the genetic and exposure-history diversity represented was limited.

To note about this clone: Its antigen has not been determined. There are no base qualities to consult, and no much larger clone falls within one base.

TCR CDR3 regions were amplified from genomic DNA by multiplex PCR using the deep immunoSEQ assay. For each cell subset, the extracted genomic DNA was distributed evenly across all wells of several immunoSEQ 96-well plates, and each plate served as one replicate. For sorted subsets, approximately 190 ng of genomic DNA, equivalent to tens of thousands of T cell genomes, went into each replicate PCR. Purified libraries were measured with a Qubit 3.0 fluorometer, size-checked on a Bioanalyzer 2100, and measured again with the KAPA Library Quantification kit. Each immunoSEQ 96-well plate was sequenced on its own single-read 150-cycle Illumina NextSeq 550 flow cell. The study's own analysis went as follows. Because the immunoSEQ output held only junctional sequences and lacked quality scores, the filtering could not match the filtering applied to full-length reads. To assign V/J genes and CDR3, sequences were annotated against IMGT germline references using PyIR, a Python wrapper for IgBLAST v1.9. Any read was removed if the V/J assignment was weak (E-value above 1e-6), the CDR3 was missing, or the read contained stop codons, out-of-frame junctions, or ambiguous translated residues. V3J clonotypes were defined as sequences sharing the same inferred V gene, J gene, and CDR3 amino acid sequence. To compute the percentage overlap between repertoires, the number of shared unique clonotypes was divided by the size of the smaller repertoire. Richness of each repertoire was evaluated using RTK rarefaction, the Chao1 estimator, and Recon v2.1 estimates of unobserved clonotypes. OLGA was used to compute generation probabilities for all TCRbeta clonotypes that the gDNA method yielded from a few donors. Entries here come from immuneACCESS through TCRdb and include only in-frame sequences with V and J called. Some clones fail to appear in such tables; in the studies checked, an unresolved V gene covers under half of the shortfall, and the cause of the remainder is unknown. The V and J calls and clone size come from that table; D and trimming were worked out from the DNA. The sample table contains roughly 1,100,000 clones; only one count was recorded for about 80% of them. The top ten clonotypes cover around 1.5% of the sample.

Donors were healthy HIV-negative adults with no recently reported acute infections or vaccinations. Only Caucasian adults living in Nashville, Tennessee, USA were represented among the donors. CD4+ T cells were enriched through magnetic negative selection, after which naive cells were positively selected on CD45RA and the remaining negative fraction served as the memory subset. Blood was collected by leukapheresis, and PBMCs were isolated by Ficoll-Histopaque density gradient centrifugation and then cryopreserved in liquid nitrogen vapor phase. Purity and quantity of every magnetically sorted T cell population were checked by analytical flow cytometry. Each sorted fraction had its genomic DNA isolated and then quantified by UV absorbance on a Nanodrop 2000c.

This TCR was sampled from a man between 18 and 35 years old in good health. Sequencing used memory CD4+ T cells sorted from blood. The intended sense of this specimen's cell subset or site label: CD45RA-negative fraction. The chain uses TRBV6-5 and TRBJ2-7; too little of a D gene remains to name it. The bases read TGTGCCAGTTCGACCCACTACGAGCAGTACTTC. Translated, this gives CASSTHYEQYF.